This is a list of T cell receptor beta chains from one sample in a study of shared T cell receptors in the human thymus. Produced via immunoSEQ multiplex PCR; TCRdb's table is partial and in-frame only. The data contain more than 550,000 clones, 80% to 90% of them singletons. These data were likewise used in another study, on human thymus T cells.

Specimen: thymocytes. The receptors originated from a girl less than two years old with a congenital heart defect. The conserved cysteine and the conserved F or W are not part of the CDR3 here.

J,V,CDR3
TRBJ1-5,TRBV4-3,ASSQEWQGGYQPQH
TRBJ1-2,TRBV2,ASTIIQREANYGYT
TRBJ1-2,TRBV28,ASSFPDREQTSYGYT
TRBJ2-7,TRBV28,ASNIRVPFGGGQPGQY
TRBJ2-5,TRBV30,AWSAKRRGEETQY
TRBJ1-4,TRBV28,ASSTAARGPLDEKLF
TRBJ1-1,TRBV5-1,ASSLDGHRTEAF
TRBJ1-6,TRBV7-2,ASSPHGDSGDPRGSPLH
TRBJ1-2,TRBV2,ASSTGVGYT
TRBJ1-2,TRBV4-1,ASSHPGTGRPYYGYT
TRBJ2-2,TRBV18,ASSPPEGGPAGELF
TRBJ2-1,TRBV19,ASFPGTGLNEQF
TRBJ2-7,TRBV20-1,SGGEQY
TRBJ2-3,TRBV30,AWSVRPNRGKGTDTQY
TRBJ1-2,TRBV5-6,ASSLAREQVYYGYT
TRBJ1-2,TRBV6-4,ASQTRGTNYGYT
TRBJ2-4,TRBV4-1,ASSQAHFGRSAQNIQY
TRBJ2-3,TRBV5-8,ASSLSPGVGGGTDTQY
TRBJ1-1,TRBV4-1,ASSLLGGTEAF
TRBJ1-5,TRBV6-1,ASSEQGGGELGNQPQH
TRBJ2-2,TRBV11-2,ASSLERTGDTGELF
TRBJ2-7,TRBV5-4,ASSPVGTEEYEQY
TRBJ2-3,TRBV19,ASSISGGRTKY
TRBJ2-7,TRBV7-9,ASSWPGQGTYEQY
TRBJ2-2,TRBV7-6,ASSVKRGPGELF
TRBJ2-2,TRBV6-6,ASEQTGNTGELF
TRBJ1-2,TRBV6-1,ASSEAVPGSIYGYT
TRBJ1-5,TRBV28,ASIHYQGQGSNQPQH
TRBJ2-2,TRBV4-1,ASSKQTGDRNTGELF
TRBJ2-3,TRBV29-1,SLYPGQGALDTQY
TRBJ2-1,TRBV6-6,ASSYPVAGGPCEQF
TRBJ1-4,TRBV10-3,AISESAPPEKLF
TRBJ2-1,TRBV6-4,ASRKLAGGPNEQF
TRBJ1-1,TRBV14,ASSPSTEAF
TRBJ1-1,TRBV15,ATSRGSLMLTEAF
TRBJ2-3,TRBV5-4,ASSPPGSSGADTQY
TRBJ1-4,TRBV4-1,ASSQKTGIVGEKLF
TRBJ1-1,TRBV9,ASSVEATSHTEAF
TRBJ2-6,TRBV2,ASSEAPGTGSGANVLT
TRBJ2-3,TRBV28,ASSLNTDPSTDTQY
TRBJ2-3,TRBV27,ASSLFGGITDTQY
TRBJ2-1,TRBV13,ASSLGSSGGVGREQF
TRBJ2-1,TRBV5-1,ASSKDSHLKDEQF
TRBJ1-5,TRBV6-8,ASSPIWGDQPQH
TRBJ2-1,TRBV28,ASSLWRGVVVLAGGPRIRDEQF
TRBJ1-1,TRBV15,ATSAYRAGDTEAF
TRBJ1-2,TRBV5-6,ASSSQGANYGYT
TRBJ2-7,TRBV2,ASSEALASRPGEQY
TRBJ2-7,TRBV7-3,ASSLNPKTSGGPYEQY
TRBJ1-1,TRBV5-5,ASSPGGGPTKAF
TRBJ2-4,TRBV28,ASSACPPGVHKNIQY
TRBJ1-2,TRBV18,ASSPRMYTGQLRNNYGYT
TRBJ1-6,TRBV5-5,ASSLGSPLRYSPLH
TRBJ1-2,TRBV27,ASSPKVGGSYGYT
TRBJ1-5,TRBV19,ASSIDRGPSQPQH
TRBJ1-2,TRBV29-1,SVEEPGGDRGYGYT
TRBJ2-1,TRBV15,ATSRAREEPDNEQF
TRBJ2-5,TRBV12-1,ASSLETSFRETQY
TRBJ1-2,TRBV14,ASSQGKGRVNYGYT